The T cell receptor beta chain under discussion was sequenced for a study of blood T cells in healthy people across ages. Overall study results and limits: Estimated diversity that came from one million T cells was considered an underestimate.

Per sample, at least 6 micrograms of total RNA were extracted. A sample-barcoded 5' primer and a J-beta primer mix were used in a second PCR of about 6 to 12 cycles. Each cDNA molecule was tagged by a template-switch adaptor with 12 random nucleotides. TCRdb ran MiXCR on the 5' RACE reads and lists one entry per CDR3 protein. The sample has some 760,000 distinct CDR3 sequences; roughly 25% are singletons. This clonotype has more than one count but fewer than ten. Its antigen is still unknown. The germline V and J ends were trimmed by 2 bases and 4 bases, with 19 bases remaining between them. The V gene's germline CDR1 is SGHRS and CDR2 YFSETQ. CDR3 length: 17 residues. This same sample was also part of a study on T cells of mothers and their children. That work states: For related and unrelated pairs alike, thymic selection shapes TCR recombination output similarly.

Sequencing input: blood. The sequence was obtained from a boy aged 5-17 years in good health. The V call is TRBV5-1, the J call TRBJ2-1, with D tentatively TRBD1 (6 bases). Here the CDR3 DNA reads TGCGCCAGCAGCTTAAATCAACAGGGCATGGAATACAATGAGCAGTTCTTC. Residues: CASSLNQQGMEYNEQFF.